This TCR beta chain is drawn from a study of blood T cell repertoires in COVID-19. Overall study: The United States, Italy and Spain were the sources of the acute and convalescent COVID-19 samples.

In the study's own analysis: Reference gene primer amplification yielded estimated nucleated cell counts. Generated by immunoSEQ multiplex PCR, the TCRdb table keeps only in-frame clones and is missing some. V and J calls plus clone size are reproduced from that table; the DNA served to infer D and trimming. The top ten hold 6.9% of the sample, which has roughly 160,000 clones, under 85% seen once. The germline V gene encodes CDR1 KGHSH and CDR2 LQKENI. CDR3 length: 15 amino acids. V lost 1 base to trimming and J lost 6 bases; unmatched junction nucleotides: 9. This clone was observed a few times. Seattle participants joined during active infection and were tracked over time.

The chain employs TRBV18 and TRBJ2-7, with TRBD2 identical over 7 bases. The sample consisted of peripheral blood. The TCR comes from a man older than 75 with COVID-19, enrolled during active disease. The CDR3 DNA reads as TGTGCCAGCTCACCACGGGTGGCAGCGGGGCCCGAGCAGTACTTC. It specifies CASSPRVAAGPEQYF.